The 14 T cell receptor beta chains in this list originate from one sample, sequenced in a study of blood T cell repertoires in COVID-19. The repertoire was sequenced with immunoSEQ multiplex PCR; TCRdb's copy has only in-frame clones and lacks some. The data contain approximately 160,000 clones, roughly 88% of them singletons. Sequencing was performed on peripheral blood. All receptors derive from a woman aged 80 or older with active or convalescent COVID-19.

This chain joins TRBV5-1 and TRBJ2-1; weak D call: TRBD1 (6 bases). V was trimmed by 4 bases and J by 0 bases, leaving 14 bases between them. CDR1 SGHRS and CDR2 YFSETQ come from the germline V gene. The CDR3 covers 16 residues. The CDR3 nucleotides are TGCGCCAGCAGCAGAGGGGACACTTACTCCTACAATGAGCAGTTCTTC. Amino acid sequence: CASSRGDTYSYNEQFF. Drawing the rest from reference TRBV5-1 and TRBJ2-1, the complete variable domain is KAGVTQTPRYLIKTRGQQVTLSCSPISGHRSVSWYQQTPGQGLQFLFEYFSETQRNKGNFPGRFSGRQFSNSRSEMNVSTLELGDSALYLCASSRGDTYSYNEQFFGPGTRLTVL.

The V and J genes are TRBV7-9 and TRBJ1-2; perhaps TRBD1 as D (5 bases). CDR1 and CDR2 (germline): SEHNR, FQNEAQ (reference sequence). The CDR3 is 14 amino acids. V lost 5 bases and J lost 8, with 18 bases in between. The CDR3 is CASSTGGTPRGYTF. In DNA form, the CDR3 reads TGTGCCAGCAGCACCGGCGGGACCCCGAGAGGCTACACCTTC.

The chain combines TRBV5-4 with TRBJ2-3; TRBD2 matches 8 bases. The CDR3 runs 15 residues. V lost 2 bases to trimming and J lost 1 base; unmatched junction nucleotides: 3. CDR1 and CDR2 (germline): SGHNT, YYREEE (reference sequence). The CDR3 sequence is CASSLAGEGTDTQYF. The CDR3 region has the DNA TGTGCCAGCAGCTTAGCGGGGGAAGGCACAGATACGCAGTATTTT.

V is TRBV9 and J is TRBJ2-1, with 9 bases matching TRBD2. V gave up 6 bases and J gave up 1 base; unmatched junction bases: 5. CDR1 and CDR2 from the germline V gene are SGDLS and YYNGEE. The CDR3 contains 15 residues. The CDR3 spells CASTKAGGSYNEQFF. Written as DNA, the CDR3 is TGTGCCAGCACCAAAGCGGGGGGTTCCTACAATGAGCAGTTCTTC. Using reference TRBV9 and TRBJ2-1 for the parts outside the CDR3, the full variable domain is DSGVTQTPKHLITATGQRVTLRCSPRSGDLSVYWYQQSLDQGLQFLIQYYNGEERAKGNILERFSAQQFPDLHSELNLSSLELGDSALYFCASTKAGGSYNEQFFGPGTRLTVL.

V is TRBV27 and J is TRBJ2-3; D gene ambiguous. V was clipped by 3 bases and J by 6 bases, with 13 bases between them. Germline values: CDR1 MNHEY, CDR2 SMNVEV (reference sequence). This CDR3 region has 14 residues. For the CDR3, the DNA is TGTGCCAGCAGTTTCAAAAGTCTCGAGGATACGCAGTATTTT. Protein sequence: CASSFKSLEDTQYF.

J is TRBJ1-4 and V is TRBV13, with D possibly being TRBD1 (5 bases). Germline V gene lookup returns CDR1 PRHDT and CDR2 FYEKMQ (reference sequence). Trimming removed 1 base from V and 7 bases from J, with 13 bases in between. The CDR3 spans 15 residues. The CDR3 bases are TGTGCCAGCAGCTTAGTGCAGACGGGGGTTGAAAAACTGTTTTTT. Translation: CASSLVQTGVEKLFF.

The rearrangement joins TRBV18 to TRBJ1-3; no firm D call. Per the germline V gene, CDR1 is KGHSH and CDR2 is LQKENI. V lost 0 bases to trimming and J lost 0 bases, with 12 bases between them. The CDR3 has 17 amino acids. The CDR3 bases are TGTGCCAGCTCACCACCGTCCAGGCAACGCTCTGGAAACACCATATATTTT. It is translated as CASSPPSRQRSGNTIYF.

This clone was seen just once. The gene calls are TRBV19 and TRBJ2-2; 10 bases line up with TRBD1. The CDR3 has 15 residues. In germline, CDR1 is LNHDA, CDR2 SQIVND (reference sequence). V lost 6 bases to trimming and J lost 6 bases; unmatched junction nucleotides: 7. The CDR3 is CASSTGTGVPGELFF. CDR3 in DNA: TGTGCCAGTAGCACCGGGACAGGGGTACCCGGGGAGCTGTTTTTT.

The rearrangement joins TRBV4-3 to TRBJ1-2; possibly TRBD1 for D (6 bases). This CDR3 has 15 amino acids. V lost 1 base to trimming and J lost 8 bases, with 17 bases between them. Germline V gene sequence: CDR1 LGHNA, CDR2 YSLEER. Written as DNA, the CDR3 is TGCGCCAGCAGCCAAGCACAGGGATCGTCTCGAGGCTACACCTTC. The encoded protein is CASSQAQGSSRGYTF.

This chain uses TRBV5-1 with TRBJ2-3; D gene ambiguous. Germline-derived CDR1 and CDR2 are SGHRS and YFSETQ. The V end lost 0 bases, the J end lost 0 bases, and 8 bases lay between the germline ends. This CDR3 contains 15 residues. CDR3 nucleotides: TGCGCCAGCAGCTTGGCCAATCCAAGCACAGATACGCAGTATTTT. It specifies CASSLANPSTDTQYF.

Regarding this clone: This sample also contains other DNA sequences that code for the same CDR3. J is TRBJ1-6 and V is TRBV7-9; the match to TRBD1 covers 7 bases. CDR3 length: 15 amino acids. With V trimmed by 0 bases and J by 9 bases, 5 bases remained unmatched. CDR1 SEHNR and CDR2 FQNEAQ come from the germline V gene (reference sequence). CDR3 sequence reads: CASSLATGVGSPLHF. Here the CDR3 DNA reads TGTGCCAGCAGCTTAGCTACAGGGGTGGGTTCACCCCTCCACTTT.

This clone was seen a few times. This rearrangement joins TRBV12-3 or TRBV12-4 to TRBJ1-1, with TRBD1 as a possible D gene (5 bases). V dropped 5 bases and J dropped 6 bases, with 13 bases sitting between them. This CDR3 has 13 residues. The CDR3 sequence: CASSLSGSAEAFF. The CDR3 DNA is TGTGCCAGCAGTCTCTCAGGGTCCGCTGAAGCTTTCTTT.

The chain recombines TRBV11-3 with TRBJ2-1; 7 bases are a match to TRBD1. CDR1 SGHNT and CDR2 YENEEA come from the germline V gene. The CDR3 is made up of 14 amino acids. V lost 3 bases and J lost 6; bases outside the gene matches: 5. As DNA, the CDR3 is TGTGCCAGCAGCTTGGGGCCAGGGGGCAATGAGCAGTTCTTC. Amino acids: CASSLGPGGNEQFF.

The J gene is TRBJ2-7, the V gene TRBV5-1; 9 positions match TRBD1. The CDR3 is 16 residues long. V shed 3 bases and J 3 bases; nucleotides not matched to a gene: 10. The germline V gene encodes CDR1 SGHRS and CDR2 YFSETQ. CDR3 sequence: CASSSIGGQGNYEQYF. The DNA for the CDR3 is TGCGCCAGCAGCTCAATCGGGGGACAGGGTAACTACGAGCAGTACTTC.